The source of this TCR beta chain is a study of a mutant IDH1 vaccine in newly diagnosed glioma. V was clipped by 0 bases and J by 5 bases; unmatched bases: 2. Germline CDR1 is KGHSH and CDR2 is LQKENI. CDR3 size: 16 residues. Method: immunoSEQ multiplex PCR; TCRdb's copy keeps in-frame clones and lacks some. This sample has around 52,000 clones, with over 75% found just once. Indicated time point: week 5, during vaccination. Vaccinated patients received 300 ug of mutant IDH1 20-mer peptide per dose, with topical imiquimod. As for this clone: No antigen is known for it.

The J gene is TRBJ1-4, the V gene TRBV18; 11 bases are a match to TRBD1. Sample: PBMCs, taken from a glioma patient whose treatment included an IDH1 peptide vaccine. This clonotype was obtained from a middle-aged woman with glioma. The CDR3 reads CASSPPDRGPNEKLFF. In DNA form, the CDR3 reads TGTGCCAGCTCACCACCGGACAGGGGGCCGAATGAAAAACTGTTTTTT.